Following are 12 T cell receptor beta chains from one sample sequenced in a study of T cell changes during pregnancy in multiple sclerosis. The repertoire was sequenced with immunoSEQ multiplex PCR; TCRdb's copy has only in-frame clones and lacks some. The sample records approximately 51,000 clones, approximately 94% being singletons. Sequences were derived from CD4+ T cells from peripheral blood mononuclear cells, sampled in the second trimester of pregnancy. All receptors come from a female donor with multiple sclerosis, enrolled in a pregnancy study.

V and J are TRBV6-5 and TRBJ2-3; D is perhaps TRBD1 (6 bases). The CDR3 is 14 amino acids. CDR1 and CDR2 from the germline V gene are MNHEY and SVGAGI. Deletions cut 3 bases from V and 5 bases from J, with 12 bases between. CDR3 loop: CASSYRQGKDTQYF. The CDR3 DNA reads TGTGCCAGCAGTTATCGGCAGGGGAAAGATACGCAGTATTTT.

V is TRBV2 and J is TRBJ2-7, with a tentative D call TRBD2 (5 bases). Deletions cut 7 bases from V and 3 bases from J, with 22 bases between. This CDR3 region has 16 residues. Looked up from germline, CDR1 is SNHLY and CDR2 is FYNNEI. The CDR3 spells CASTTEPRGMSYEQYF. In nucleotides, the CDR3 is TGTGCCAGCACCACCGAGCCCCGGGGAATGAGCTACGAGCAGTACTTC.

The chain combines TRBV13 with TRBJ2-1; 7 nucleotides match TRBD2. Germline V lookup: CDR1 PRHDT, CDR2 FYEKMQ (reference sequence). V shed 0 bases and J 0 bases; nucleotides not matched to a gene: 2. This CDR3 has 16 residues. The CDR3 protein is CASSLGGGGSYNEQFF. The CDR3 region has the DNA TGTGCCAGCAGCTTAGGGGGCGGGGGCTCCTACAATGAGCAGTTCTTC.

This chain links TRBV18 with TRBJ1-6; 7 bases are a match to TRBD1. The CDR3 extends over 15 amino acids. V lost 3 bases to trimming and J lost 10 bases; unmatched junction nucleotides: 9. Germline CDR1 KGHSH, CDR2 LQKENI. CDR3 protein: CASSPRQGQGSPLHF. CDR3 sequence (DNA): TGTGCCAGCTCACCCCGACAGGGACAAGGATCACCCCTCCACTTT.

This chain uses TRBV7-3 with TRBJ2-1, with a weak D call TRBD1 (5 bases). V lost 2 bases, J lost 6 bases, and 14 bases lay in between. Per germline, CDR1 SGHTA and CDR2 FQGTGA. This CDR3 has 15 amino acids. The DNA for the CDR3 is TGTGCCAGCAGCTTAGGGCAGGGCGCGCGCAATGAGCAGTTCTTC. Amino acids: CASSLGQGARNEQFF.

V and J are TRBV19 and TRBJ2-1; 8 nucleotides match TRBD1. This CDR3 region has 14 residues. The germline gives CDR1 LNHDA, CDR2 SQIVND (reference sequence). V lost 7 bases and J lost 5; bases outside the gene matches: 7. The DNA of the CDR3 is TGTGCCAGTAAATCGGCAGGGGGCAACAATGAGCAGTTCTTC. Translated: CASKSAGGNNEQFF.

The genes are TRBV4-3 and TRBJ2-7, with TRBD1 matching 7 bases. From germline, CDR1 is LGHNA and CDR2 YSLEER. This CDR3 has 16 amino acids. The V and J ends lost 1 base and 0 bases, in that order; junction bases with no gene match: 6. The CDR3 spells CASSQGSGTDSYEQYF. The CDR3 DNA reads TGCGCCAGCAGCCAAGGATCCGGGACAGACTCCTACGAGCAGTACTTC.

This sequence joins TRBV27 and TRBJ2-5; D is uncertain. CDR1 is MNHEY, CDR2 SMNVEV, per germline (reference sequence). The CDR3 sequence is 14 residues long. V shed 8 bases and J shed 1 base, with 14 bases lying between them. CDR3 bases: TGTGCCAGCCGGAATTCAGGCGTCCAAGAGACCCAGTACTTC. Residues: CASRNSGVQETQYF.

The V call is TRBV11-2, the J call TRBJ1-2, with TRBD1 identical over 9 bases. The CDR3 covers 15 residues. J was trimmed by 6 bases and V by 5 bases; bases with no gene match: 10. Germline lookup yields CDR1 SGHAT and CDR2 FQNNGV. CDR3 sequence (DNA): TGTGCCAGCAGCCATCGGGACAGGGTAAAGAATGGCTACACCTTC. Translating gives CASSHRDRVKNGYTF.

The chain couples TRBV7-2 to TRBJ2-7; 7 bases align to TRBD2. The length of the CDR3 is 15 residues. V lost 5 bases and J lost 4; bases outside the gene matches: 11. The germline CDR1 and CDR2 sequences are SGHTA and FQGNSA. CDR3 sequence (DNA): TGTGCCAGCAGCCCGGCCGTCGGGCGGGGGTACGAGCAGTACTTC. It yields the protein CASSPAVGRGYEQYF.

The chain has TRBV7-2 and TRBJ2-4, with a tentative D call TRBD1 (6 bases). This CDR3 is 15 amino acids long. The V and J ends lost 3 bases and 6 bases respectively, with 15 bases between them. Germline assignment: CDR1 SGHTA and CDR2 FQGNSA. The CDR3 here is CASSFHGTNGNIQYF. The CDR3 region has the DNA TGTGCCAGCAGCTTCCACGGGACAAATGGAAACATTCAGTACTTC.

CDR3 DNA: TGTGCCAGCAGACCATCCCGGACAGGGAGTGGGCGAGATGAGCAGTTCTTC. Encoded protein: CASRPSRTGSGRDEQFF. The V and J genes are TRBV28 and TRBJ2-1, with 8 bases aligning to TRBD1. This CDR3 has 17 amino acids. V lost 6 bases and J lost 8; bases outside the gene matches: 18. Germline CDR1 reads MDHEN; CDR2 reads SYDVKM.